The 11 T cell receptor beta chains below were found in one sample sequenced in a study of regulatory T cells in long-lasting Graves disease. Time point here: persistent/refractory GD, antithyroid drugs over 5 years with positive TRAb. PBMC-extracted RNA yielded the TCR library. In building TCR beta libraries, iRepertoire HTBI primers were used together with Arm-PCR of CDR3 regions. TCRdb used MiXCR to reprocess the multiplex PCR reads, holding one entry per CDR3 protein. The sample lists hundreds of thousands of distinct CDR3 sequences, about 20% seen once, with 7.8% in the top ten. The input for sequencing was peripheral blood mononuclear cells (PBMCs), taken when the disease was refractory, from a patient treated with antithyroid drugs. Receptors were obtained from a female donor with Graves disease.

This clonotype was seen ten or more times. The chain is built from TRBV6-1 and TRBJ2-7, with D unresolved. CDR1 MNHNS and CDR2 SASEGT come from the germline V gene. The CDR3 spans 14 residues. Trimming shortened V by 7 bases and J by 0 bases, and 13 bases separated the two germline ends. The CDR3 is CASTDQLHSYEQYF. DNA for the CDR3: TGTGCCAGCACTGACCAGCTCCACTCCTACGAGCAGTACTTC.

The CDR3 sequence is CASSRDGQQAFF. The CDR3 coding sequence is TGTGCCAGCAGTCGAGACGGGCAGCAAGCTTTCTTT. This chain uses TRBV6-1 with TRBJ1-1; D is uncertain. Germline loops: CDR1 MNHNS, CDR2 SASEGT. V lost 5 bases and J 9 bases, leaving 13 bases between the germline ends. The CDR3 covers 12 residues.

Many counts were recorded for this clonotype. This chain uses TRBV28 with TRBJ1-1; the D is unclear. Germline V CDR1 and CDR2: MDHEN, SYDVKM. The ends were cut back, 7 bases at V and 1 base at J, with 10 bases in the middle. CDR3 size: 13 residues. This CDR3 reads CASIVTENTEAFF. CDR3 DNA sequence: TGTGCCAGCATTGTGACGGAGAACACTGAAGCTTTCTTT.

This clonotype was seen only a few times. The V and J genes are TRBV6-5 and TRBJ2-7; TRBD1 might be the D (6 bases). Germline V gene lookup returns CDR1 MNHEY and CDR2 SVGAGI. Trimming took 2 bases from V and 4 from J, leaving 12 bases between them. The CDR3 sequence is 14 residues long. CDR3 DNA: TGTGCCAGCAGTTACGGGGACATACTTTACGAGCAGTACTTC. This translates into CASSYGDILYEQYF.

In its sample, this clonotype was seen many times. The chain carries TRBV28 and TRBJ1-4, with a tentative D call TRBD1 (6 bases). Germline V gene lookup returns CDR1 MDHEN and CDR2 SYDVKM. The CDR3 has 14 residues. V shed 5 bases and J shed 10 bases, with 17 bases lying between them. CDR3 protein: CASSPLTGIGKLFF. CDR3 in DNA: TGTGCCAGCAGTCCGCTCACAGGGATTGGAAAACTGTTTTTT. Full variable domain (missing parts from reference TRBV28 and TRBJ1-4): DVKVTQSSRYLVKRTGEKVFLECVQDMDHENMFWYRQDPGLGLRLIYFSYDVKMKEKGDIPEGYSVSREKKERFSLILESASTNQTSMYLCASSPLTGIGKLFFGSGTQLSVL.

This clonotype has more than one count but fewer than ten. V gene TRBV3-1 combines with J gene TRBJ2-7; 9 positions agree with TRBD1. Germline V gene sequence: CDR1 LGHDT, CDR2 YNNKEL (reference sequence). V trimming: 2 bases; J trimming: 5 bases; junction bases outside the gene matches: 7. The length of the CDR3 is 15 residues. CDR3 nucleotides: TGTGCCAGCAGCCAACGGGACAGGGTGGGTGACGAGCAGTACTTC. Protein product: CASSQRDRVGDEQYF.

This clonotype was seen repeatedly, ten times or more. V is TRBV29-1 and J is TRBJ2-5, with D tentatively TRBD2 (5 bases). CDR1 is SQVTM, CDR2 ANQGSEA, per germline. Trimming pared 3 bases from V and 5 bases from J, leaving 19 bases between. This CDR3 contains 15 residues. The CDR3 sequence: CSVDGLSRGVETQYF. CDR3 bases: TGCAGCGTTGATGGGCTCTCCCGGGGTGTTGAGACCCAGTACTTC.

This rearrangement joins TRBV7-4 to TRBJ2-1, with D tentatively TRBD1 (6 bases). Trimming left V 2 bases short and J 2 bases short, with 10 bases between. Germline values: CDR1 SGHVT, CDR2 SQSDAQ. The CDR3 totals 15 residues. CDR3 nucleotides: TGTGCCAGCAGCTTACGAGGGGGAACCTACAATGAGCAGTTCTTC. It specifies CASSLRGGTYNEQFF.

This clonotype was counted many times. J is TRBJ1-1 and V is TRBV20-1; 9 positions match TRBD1. The V gene's germline CDR1 is DFQATT and CDR2 SNEGSKA (reference sequence). This CDR3 is 14 amino acids long. J gave up 8 bases and V 6 bases, and 13 bases lay outside the gene matches. DNA of the CDR3: TGCAGTGCCCGGAAAGGGGACAGGGTGACCGAAGCTTTCTTT. This translates into CSARKGDRVTEAFF.

Only a few counts were recorded for this clonotype. This chain joins TRBV20-1 and TRBJ2-3; D is uncertain. V dropped 6 bases and J dropped 6 bases, with 10 bases sitting between them. The CDR3 is 11 amino acids. Germline loops: CDR1 DFQATT, CDR2 SNEGSKA (reference sequence). DNA of the CDR3: TGCAGTGCCAGACTTGGGGATACGCAGTATTTT. This gives the protein CSARLGDTQYF.

Ten or more counts support this clonotype. The V gene is TRBV6-1, the J gene TRBJ1-6, with a possible D match to TRBD1 (5 bases). Germline assignment: CDR1 MNHNS and CDR2 SASEGT. The CDR3 contains 12 residues. V gave up 7 bases and J gave up 9 bases, with 10 bases separating them. The CDR3 DNA is TGTGCCAGCACCGAGGGGTTTTCACCCCTCCACTTT. Its translation is CASTEGFSPLHF.